The 2 T cell receptor beta chains listed next were all sequenced from one sample in a study of T cell repertoires in cytomegalovirus infection. TCRdb reanalysed the reads using MiXCR and keeps one entry per CDR3 protein. The repertoire holds roughly 230,000 distinct CDR3 sequences, about 15% seen once, with about 45% in the top ten. The specimen sequenced was CD8+ T cells from PBMCs. The receptors were gathered from a human donor in good health (CMV status not recorded). Some clones in this sample may be carry-over from other donors' samples.

The chain uses TRBV4-1 and TRBJ2-7; no reliable D call. The V gene lost 2 bases and the J gene lost 7 bases, with 12 bases spanning the gap. The CDR3 spans 13 residues. Germline V gene data show CDR1 as MGHRA and CDR2 as YSYEKL. CDR3 region: CASSQWTLGEQYF. Here the CDR3 DNA reads TGCGCCAGCAGCCAATGGACCCTGGGAGAGCAGTACTTC.

There are a few counts of this clonotype. The gene calls are TRBV7-9 and TRBJ2-5; D may be TRBD2 (6 bases). Between the trimmed V and J ends, which lost 4 bases and 2 bases, there was a span of 23 bases. Germline V gene lookup returns CDR1 SEHNR and CDR2 FQNEAQ (reference sequence). The CDR3 is made up of 18 amino acids. CDR3 protein: CASSSTFVTGDPQETQYF. The CDR3 DNA reads TGTGCCAGCAGCTCCACTTTTGTGACGGGGGACCCACAAGAGACCCAGTACTTC.